The subject of this entry is one TCR beta chain. Its matching antigen is unknown. Prepared libraries of TCR beta cDNA carried unique molecular identifiers. TCRdb reanalysed the PCR reads using MiXCR and keeps one entry per CDR3 protein. The sample comprises 400,000 to 500,000 distinct CDR3 sequences, approximately 42% of which are singletons, and approximately 7.6% rests with the top ten. V was clipped by 5 bases and J by 0 bases, with 11 bases between them. The length of the CDR3 is 14 residues. In germline, CDR1 is SGHRS, CDR2 YFSETQ. The sample is drawn from a study of post-analysis software for immune sequencing data. As for the study in general: Patients with relapsing-remitting, secondary progressive and progressive-relapsing multiple sclerosis courses were all represented. Overall study findings and caveats: Among multiple sclerosis patients, normalized Chao1 diversity was significantly below that of controls. The study found TRBV5-6, TRBV5-1 and TRBV20-1 among about five TRBV segments more frequent in patients than controls.

This sequence joins TRBV5-1 and TRBJ1-1; D possibly corresponds to TRBD1 (5 bases). The source is a girl aged 2 to 10 with multiple sclerosis. Sample: blood. The CDR3 DNA reads TGCGCCAGCAGGGGGGGGGATTTGAACACTGAAGCTTTCTTT. It is translated as CASRGGDLNTEAFF.